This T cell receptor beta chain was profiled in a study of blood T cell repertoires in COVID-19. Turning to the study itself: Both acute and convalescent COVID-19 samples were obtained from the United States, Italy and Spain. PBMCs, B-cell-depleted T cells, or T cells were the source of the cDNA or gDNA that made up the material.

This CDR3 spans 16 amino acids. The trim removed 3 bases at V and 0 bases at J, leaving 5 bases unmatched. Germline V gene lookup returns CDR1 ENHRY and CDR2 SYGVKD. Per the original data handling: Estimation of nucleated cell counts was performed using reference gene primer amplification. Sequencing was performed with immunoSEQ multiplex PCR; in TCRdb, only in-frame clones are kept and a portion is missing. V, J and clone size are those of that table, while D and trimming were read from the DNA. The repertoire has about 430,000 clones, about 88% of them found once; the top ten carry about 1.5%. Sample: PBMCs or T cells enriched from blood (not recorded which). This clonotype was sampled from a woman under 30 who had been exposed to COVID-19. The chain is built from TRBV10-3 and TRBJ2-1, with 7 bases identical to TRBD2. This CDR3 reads CAISDSRGSSYNEQFF. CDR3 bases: TGTGCCATCAGTGATTCCCGCGGGAGCTCCTACAATGAGCAGTTCTTC.